This T cell receptor (beta chain) was sequenced in a study of tumor-infiltrating lymphocytes in localized non-small cell lung cancer. As for the study in general: Some samples were collected after neoadjuvant chemotherapy; smokers, never-smokers and several histologies were included. Each patient gave resected tumor and non-adjacent uninvolved lung tissue. Study-wide findings and caveats: Compared with uninvolved lung, tumors showed higher T cell infiltration by TCRbeta sequencing.

V was pared by 3 bases and J by 7 bases, with 10 bases between. Germline CDR1 is SNHLY and CDR2 is FYNNEI. The CDR3 has 13 amino acids. Assay used: immunoSEQ multiplex PCR; TCRdb lists only in-frame clones, some missing. The table includes thousands of clones, about three fifths detected once. A remark on this clone: No antigen is known for it.

The TCR sequence derives from a human donor with non-small cell lung cancer. This chain joins TRBV2 and TRBJ1-5; the D is unclear. The sequenced sample consisted of uninvolved lung tissue not adjacent to the tumor. CDR3 in amino acids: CASSELAGQPQHF. The CDR3 coding sequence is TGTGCCAGCAGTGAGCTAGCCGGGCAGCCCCAGCATTTT.